Below are 18 T cell receptor beta chains sequenced from a single sample in a study of T cell repertoires in cytomegalovirus infection. Each CDR3 protein is one row after TCRdb ran MiXCR on the reads. The sample consists of about 260,000 distinct CDR3 sequences, roughly 10% of them appearing once. Sequenced input: PBMCs. The receptors were gathered from a human donor in good health (CMV status not recorded). Some clones in this sample may be carry-over from other donors' samples.

Only a few counts were recorded for this clonotype. This chain connects TRBV6-2 or TRBV6-3 to TRBJ1-1; no firm D call. V was clipped by 7 bases and J by 1 base, with 7 bases between them. CDR3 length: 12 residues. Germline V gene lookup returns CDR1 MNHEY and CDR2 SVGEGT. CDR3 loop: CASMPGNTEAFF. Written as DNA, the CDR3 is TGTGCCAGCATGCCGGGGAACACTGAAGCTTTCTTT.

This clonotype was picked up many times. CDR3 protein: CASSSGTSGRKDTQYF. The CDR3 DNA sequence: TGTGCCAGCAGCTCCGGGACTAGCGGGAGGAAAGATACGCAGTATTTT. The chain combines TRBV7-2 with TRBJ2-3; 15 nucleotides align to TRBD2. Germline V gene data show CDR1 as SGHTA and CDR2 as FQGNSA. The V and J ends lost 4 bases and 5 bases, in that order; junction bases with no gene match: 4. This CDR3 contains 16 residues. The complete variable domain, with remaining parts taken from reference TRBV7-2 and TRBJ2-3, reads GAGVSQSPSNKVTEKGKDVELRCDPISGHTALYWYRQSLGQGLEFLIYFQGNSAPDKSGLPSDRFSAERTGGSVSTLTIQRTQQEDSAVYLCASSSGTSGRKDTQYFGPGTRLTVL.

This clonotype was counted many times. The J gene is TRBJ1-1, the V gene TRBV12-3 or TRBV12-4; a weak D match, TRBD1 (5 bases). This CDR3 has 16 amino acids. V lost 7 bases, J lost 4 bases, and 22 bases lay in between. In nucleotides, the CDR3 is TGTGCCAGCAACGACCCGGGGGGGGGGACGAGCACTGAAGCTTTCTTT. Translated: CASNDPGGGTSTEAFF.

This clonotype was detected ten times or more. J is TRBJ2-6 and V is TRBV28, with TRBD1 identical over 7 bases. Trimming cost V 7 bases and J 4 bases; bases outside gene matches: 7. There are 15 residues in the CDR3. CDR1 is MDHEN and CDR2 is SYDVKM in the germline V gene. CDR3 in DNA: TGTGCCAGCACCGAAGGGGGCGCCGGGGCCAACGTCCTGACTTTC. It specifies CASTEGGAGANVLTF.

The rearrangement uses TRBV6-1 and TRBJ1-3; D gene ambiguous. The germline CDR1 and CDR2 sequences are MNHNS and SASEGT. V lost 2 bases and J 0 bases, leaving 5 bases between the germline ends. The CDR3 sequence is 14 residues long. CDR3 sequence (DNA): TGTGCCAGCAGTGAACTAACCTCTGGAAACACCATATATTTT. Translated, it gives CASSELTSGNTIYF.

The chain uses TRBV12-3 or TRBV12-4 and TRBJ2-2, with D possibly TRBD1 on 6 matching bases. The V end lost 3 bases, the J end lost 6 bases, and 8 bases lay between the germline ends. The CDR3 spans 13 residues. The CDR3 sequence: CASSLDSSGELFF. The CDR3 DNA sequence: TGTGCCAGCAGTTTGGACAGCTCCGGGGAGCTGTTTTTT.

The chain is built from TRBV12-3 or TRBV12-4 and TRBJ1-2, with 7 bases aligning to TRBD1. The length of the CDR3 is 14 residues. V was clipped by 5 bases and J by 3 bases; unmatched bases: 6. The CDR3 region is CASSLGTEYYGYTF. The CDR3 DNA reads as TGTGCCAGCAGTCTCGGGACAGAGTACTATGGCTACACCTTC.

In this sample, this clonotype turned up many times. The chain has TRBV29-1 and TRBJ1-2; maybe TRBD1 (6 bases). The CDR3 runs to 16 residues. V lost 3 bases to trimming and J lost 0 bases, with 17 bases between them. Germline V CDR1 and CDR2: SQVTM, ANQGSEA. The CDR3 coding sequence is TGCAGCGTTGATGTAGTACAGGGTTTAGCTAACTATGGCTACACCTTC. Protein product: CSVDVVQGLANYGYTF. Full variable domain (outside the CDR3, taken from reference TRBV29-1 and TRBJ1-2): SAVISQKPSRDICQRGTSLTIQCQVDSQVTMMFWYRQQPGQSLTLIATANQGSEATYESGFVIDKFPISRPNLTFSTLTVSNMSPEDSSIYLCSVDVVQGLANYGYTFGSGTRLTVV.

The rearrangement links TRBV28 to TRBJ2-7; TRBD1 aligns across 10 bases. Looked up from germline, CDR1 is MDHEN and CDR2 is SYDVKM. V was clipped by 5 bases and J by 3 bases; unmatched bases: 10. The CDR3 is 16 residues long. CDR3 coding DNA: TGTGCCAGCAGTCCCCCGCCCGGGACAGGGGACTACGAGCAGTACTTC. It is translated as CASSPPPGTGDYEQYF.

At least ten counts were recorded for this clonotype. This chain connects TRBV27 to TRBJ1-1; 8 nucleotides align to TRBD1. The germline V gene encodes CDR1 MNHEY and CDR2 SMNVEV (reference sequence). Losses at the gene ends were 5 bases for V and 5 bases for J; bases not matched to a gene: 10. The CDR3 totals 15 residues. The CDR3: CASSPPPDRGTEAFF. In DNA, the CDR3 is TGTGCCAGCAGTCCTCCTCCCGACAGGGGAACTGAAGCTTTCTTT.

There are many counts of this clonotype. The chain is built from TRBV19 and TRBJ2-1; maybe TRBD2 (6 bases). V shed 5 bases and J shed 6 bases, with 11 bases lying between them. This CDR3 is 13 amino acids long. Looked up from germline, CDR1 is LNHDA and CDR2 is SQIVND (reference sequence). The CDR3 spells CASSPSGLNEQFF. DNA of the CDR3: TGTGCCAGTAGTCCTTCGGGACTCAATGAGCAGTTCTTC.

This clonotype showed up many times. This chain joins TRBV7-2 and TRBJ2-5, with TRBD2 matching 10 bases. Germline V CDR1 and CDR2: SGHTA, FQGNSA. The CDR3 spans 18 residues. The trim removed 3 bases at V and 5 bases at J, leaving 15 bases unmatched. CDR3 coding DNA: TGTGCCAGCAGCTTGCCCCGACAAGCGGGAGGGCCGCGGGAGACCCAGTACTTC. Protein product: CASSLPRQAGGPRETQYF. The full variable domain, with the rest looked up from reference TRBV7-2 and TRBJ2-5, is GAGVSQSPSNKVTEKGKDVELRCDPISGHTALYWYRQSLGQGLEFLIYFQGNSAPDKSGLPSDRFSAERTGGSVSTLTIQRTQQEDSAVYLCASSLPRQAGGPRETQYFGPGTRLLVL.

The chain carries TRBV15 and TRBJ1-1; D gene uncertain. The CDR3 spans 16 residues. Germline V gives CDR1 LNHNV, CDR2 YYDKDF (reference sequence). V was clipped by 0 bases and J by 0 bases, with 11 bases between them. In nucleotides, the CDR3 is TGTGCCACCAGCAGAGATTTGACGATAATGAACACTGAAGCTTTCTTT. This encodes CATSRDLTIMNTEAFF. The full variable domain, in which reference TRBV15 and TRBJ1-1 provide the parts outside the CDR3, is DAMVIQNPRYQVTQFGKPVTLSCSQTLNHNVMYWYQQKSSQAPKLLFHYYDKDFNNEADTPDNFQSRRPNTSFCFLDIRSPGLGDTAMYLCATSRDLTIMNTEAFFGQGTRLTVV.

The V and J genes are TRBV4-3 and TRBJ2-5; the D gene is possibly TRBD2 (7 bases). CDR1 is LGHNA, CDR2 YSLEER, per germline. V lost 1 base and J 2 bases, leaving 11 bases between the germline ends. The CDR3 loop spans 15 amino acids. This CDR3 reads CASSQARGGQETQYF. The CDR3 DNA is TGCGCCAGCAGCCAAGCCAGGGGAGGGCAAGAGACCCAGTACTTC.

The sample holds a few counts of this clonotype. This could be a read error, since a much larger clone is one nucleotide away. The rearrangement uses TRBV7-2 and TRBJ2-2, with 8 nucleotides matching TRBD2. Germline CDR1 and CDR2: SGHTA and FQGNSA. The CDR3 covers 15 residues. CDR3 bases: TGTGCCAGCAGCCCGGAAGCGGGAGACACCAGGGAGCTGTTTTTT. Translation gives CASSPEAGDTRELFF.

The rearrangement joins TRBV6-2 or TRBV6-3 to TRBJ2-7; D gene ambiguous. The CDR3 loop spans 12 amino acids. Germline values: CDR1 MNHEY, CDR2 SVGEGT. Trimming cost V 7 bases and J 2 bases, with 9 bases left between them. The CDR3: CASTEHPYEQYF. CDR3 nucleotide sequence: TGTGCCAGCACCGAACACCCCTACGAGCAGTACTTC.

This clonotype was counted ten times or more. The V and J genes are TRBV6-1 and TRBJ2-3, with 9 positions matching TRBD1. CDR1 is MNHNS, CDR2 SASEGT, per germline. Germline trimming cut 5 bases from V and 1 base from J; bases unmatched to any gene: 10. This CDR3 contains 17 residues. CDR3 protein: CASSSGQGVVGTDTQYF. In DNA form, the CDR3 reads TGTGCCAGCAGTTCGGGACAGGGAGTTGTGGGCACAGATACGCAGTATTTT.

The rearrangement uses TRBV28 and TRBJ2-7; D perhaps matches TRBD1 (5 bases). From germline, CDR1 is MDHEN and CDR2 SYDVKM. CDR3 size: 15 residues. V gave up 8 bases and J gave up 4 bases, with 21 bases separating them. As DNA, the CDR3 is TGTGCCAGCGGGAATGGGGCTGCCCCTCCTTACGAGCAGTACTTC. Its translation: CASGNGAAPPYEQYF. Drawing the rest from reference TRBV28 and TRBJ2-7, the complete variable domain is DVKVTQSSRYLVKRTGEKVFLECVQDMDHENMFWYRQDPGLGLRLIYFSYDVKMKEKGDIPEGYSVSREKKERFSLILESASTNQTSMYLCASGNGAAPPYEQYFGPGTRLTVT.